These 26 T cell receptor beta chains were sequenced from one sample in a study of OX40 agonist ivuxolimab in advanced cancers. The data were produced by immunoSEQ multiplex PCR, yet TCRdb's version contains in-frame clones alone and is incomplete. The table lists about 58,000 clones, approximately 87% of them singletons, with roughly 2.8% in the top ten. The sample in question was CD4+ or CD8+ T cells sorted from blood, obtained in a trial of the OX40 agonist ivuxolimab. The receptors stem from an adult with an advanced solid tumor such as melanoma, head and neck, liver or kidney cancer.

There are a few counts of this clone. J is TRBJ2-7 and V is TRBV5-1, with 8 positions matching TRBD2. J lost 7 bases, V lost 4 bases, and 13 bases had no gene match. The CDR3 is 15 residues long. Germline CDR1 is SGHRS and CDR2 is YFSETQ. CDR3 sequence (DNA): TGCGCCAGCAGCCCGGGGGGGTCCGGGATCGGGGAGCAGTACTTC. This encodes CASSPGGSGIGEQYF. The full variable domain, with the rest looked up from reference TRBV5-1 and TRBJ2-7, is KAGVTQTPRYLIKTRGQQVTLSCSPISGHRSVSWYQQTPGQGLQFLFEYFSETQRNKGNFPGRFSGRQFSNSRSEMNVSTLELGDSALYLCASSPGGSGIGEQYFGPGTRLTVT.

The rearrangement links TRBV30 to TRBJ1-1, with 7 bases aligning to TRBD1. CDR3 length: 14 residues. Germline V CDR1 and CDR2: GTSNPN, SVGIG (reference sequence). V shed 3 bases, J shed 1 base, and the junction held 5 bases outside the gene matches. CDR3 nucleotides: TGTGCCTGGAGCCCGGGACAGACGAACACTGAAGCTTTCTTT. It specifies CAWSPGQTNTEAFF.

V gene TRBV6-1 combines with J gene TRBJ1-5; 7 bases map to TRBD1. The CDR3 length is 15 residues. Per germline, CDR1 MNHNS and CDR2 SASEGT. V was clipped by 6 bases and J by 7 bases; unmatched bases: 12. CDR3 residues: CASSGTRGGYQPQHF. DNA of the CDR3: TGTGCCAGCAGCGGGACCAGGGGGGGTTACCAGCCCCAGCATTTT.

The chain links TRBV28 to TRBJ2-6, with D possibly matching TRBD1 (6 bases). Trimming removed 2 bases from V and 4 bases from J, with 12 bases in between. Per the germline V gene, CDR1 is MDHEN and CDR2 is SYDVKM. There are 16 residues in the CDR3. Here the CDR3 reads CASSLRTGTGANVLTF. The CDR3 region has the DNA TGTGCCAGCAGTTTAAGGACCGGGACAGGGGCCAACGTCCTGACTTTC.

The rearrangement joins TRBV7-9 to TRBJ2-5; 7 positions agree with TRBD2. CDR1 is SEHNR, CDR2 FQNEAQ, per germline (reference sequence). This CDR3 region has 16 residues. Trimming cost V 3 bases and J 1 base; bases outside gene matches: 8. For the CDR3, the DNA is TGTGCCAGCAGCTTGGGAAGTGGGGGGGTCCAAGAGACCCAGTACTTC. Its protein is CASSLGSGGVQETQYF.

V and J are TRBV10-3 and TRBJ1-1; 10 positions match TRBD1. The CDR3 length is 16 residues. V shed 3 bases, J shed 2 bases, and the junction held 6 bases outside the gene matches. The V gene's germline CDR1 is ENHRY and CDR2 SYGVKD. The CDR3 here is CAISERQGAGNTEAFF. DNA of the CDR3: TGTGCCATCAGTGAACGACAGGGGGCGGGAAACACTGAAGCTTTCTTT.

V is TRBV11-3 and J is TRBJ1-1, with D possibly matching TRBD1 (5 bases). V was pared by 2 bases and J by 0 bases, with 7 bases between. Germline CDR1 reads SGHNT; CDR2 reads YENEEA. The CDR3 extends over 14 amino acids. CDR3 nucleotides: TGTGCCAGCAGCTTACAGGGAATGAACACTGAAGCTTTCTTT. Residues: CASSLQGMNTEAFF.

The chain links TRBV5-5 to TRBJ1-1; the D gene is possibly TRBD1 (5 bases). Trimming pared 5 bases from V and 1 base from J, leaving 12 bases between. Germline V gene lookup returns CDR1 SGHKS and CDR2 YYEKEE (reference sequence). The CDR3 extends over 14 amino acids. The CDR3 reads CASRFRDGNTEAFF. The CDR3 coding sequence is TGTGCCAGCAGGTTTCGGGACGGGAACACTGAAGCTTTCTTT.

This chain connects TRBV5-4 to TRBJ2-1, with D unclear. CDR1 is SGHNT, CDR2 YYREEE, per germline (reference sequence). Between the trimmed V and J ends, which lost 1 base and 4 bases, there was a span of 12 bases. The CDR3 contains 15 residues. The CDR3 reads CASSLPVNPYNEQFF. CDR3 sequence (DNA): TGTGCCAGCAGCTTGCCCGTGAACCCTTACAATGAGCAGTTCTTC.

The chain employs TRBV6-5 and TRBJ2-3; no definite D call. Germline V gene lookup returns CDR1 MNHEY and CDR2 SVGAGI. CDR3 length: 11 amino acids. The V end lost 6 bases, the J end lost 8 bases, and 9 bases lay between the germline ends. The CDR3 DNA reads TGTGCCAGCAGGAGAGAGGTTACGCAGTATTTT. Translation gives CASRREVTQYF.

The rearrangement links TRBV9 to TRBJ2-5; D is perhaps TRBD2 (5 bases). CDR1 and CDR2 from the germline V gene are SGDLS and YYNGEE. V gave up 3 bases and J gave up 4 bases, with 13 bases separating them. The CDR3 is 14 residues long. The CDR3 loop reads CASSDGVSPETQYF. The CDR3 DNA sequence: TGTGCCAGCAGCGACGGGGTCAGTCCAGAGACCCAGTACTTC.

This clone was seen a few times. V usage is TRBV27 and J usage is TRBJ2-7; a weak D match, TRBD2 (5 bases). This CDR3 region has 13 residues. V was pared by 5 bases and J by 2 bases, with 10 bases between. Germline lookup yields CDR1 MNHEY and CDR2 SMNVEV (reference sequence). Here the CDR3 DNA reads TGTGCCAGCAGTACCTCGCGGGCCTACGAGCAGTACTTC. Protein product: CASSTSRAYEQYF.

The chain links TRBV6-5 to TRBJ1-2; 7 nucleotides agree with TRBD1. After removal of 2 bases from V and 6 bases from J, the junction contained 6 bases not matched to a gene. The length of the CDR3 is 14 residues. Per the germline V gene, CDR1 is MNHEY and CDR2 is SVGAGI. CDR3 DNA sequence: TGTGCCAGCAGTTACAGGGGGCGTGGGCATGGCTACACCTTC. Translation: CASSYRGRGHGYTF.

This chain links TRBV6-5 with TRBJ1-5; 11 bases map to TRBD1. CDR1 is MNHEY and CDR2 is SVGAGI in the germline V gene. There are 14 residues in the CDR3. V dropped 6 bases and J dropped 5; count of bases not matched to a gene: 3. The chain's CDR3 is CASRQDRGHQPQHF. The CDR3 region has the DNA TGTGCCAGCAGACAGGACAGGGGGCATCAGCCCCAGCATTTT.

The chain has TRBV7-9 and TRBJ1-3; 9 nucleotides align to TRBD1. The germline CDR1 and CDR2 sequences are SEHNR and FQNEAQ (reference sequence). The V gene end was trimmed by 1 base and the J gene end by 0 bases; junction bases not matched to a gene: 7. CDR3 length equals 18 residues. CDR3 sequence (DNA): TGTGCCAGCAGCTTAGTGTGGGACAGGGCTTTCTCTGGAAACACCATATATTTT. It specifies CASSLVWDRAFSGNTIYF.

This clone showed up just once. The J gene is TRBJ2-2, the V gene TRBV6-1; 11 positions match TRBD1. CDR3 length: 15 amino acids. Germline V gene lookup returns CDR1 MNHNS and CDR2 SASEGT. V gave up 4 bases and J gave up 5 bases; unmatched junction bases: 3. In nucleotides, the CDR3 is TGTGCCAGCAGTGGGTGGGACAGGGGGACCGGGGAGCTGTTTTTT. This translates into CASSGWDRGTGELFF.

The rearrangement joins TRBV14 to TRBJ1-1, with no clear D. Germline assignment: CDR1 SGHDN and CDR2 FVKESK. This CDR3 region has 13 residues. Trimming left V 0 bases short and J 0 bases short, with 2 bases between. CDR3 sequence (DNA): TGTGCCAGCAGCCAAGACTTGAACACTGAAGCTTTCTTT. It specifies CASSQDLNTEAFF.

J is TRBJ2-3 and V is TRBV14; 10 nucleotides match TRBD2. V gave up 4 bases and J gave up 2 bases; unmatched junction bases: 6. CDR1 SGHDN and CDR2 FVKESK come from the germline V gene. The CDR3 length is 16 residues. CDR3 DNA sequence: TGTGCCAGCAGCCCATGGACTAGCGGAACCACAGATACGCAGTATTTT. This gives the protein CASSPWTSGTTDTQYF.

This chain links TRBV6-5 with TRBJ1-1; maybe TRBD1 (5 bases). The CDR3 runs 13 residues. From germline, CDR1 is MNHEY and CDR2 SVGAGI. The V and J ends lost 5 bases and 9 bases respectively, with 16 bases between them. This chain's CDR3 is CASSPGVGLKAFF. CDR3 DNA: TGTGCCAGCAGTCCTGGGGTGGGGCTTAAAGCTTTCTTT.

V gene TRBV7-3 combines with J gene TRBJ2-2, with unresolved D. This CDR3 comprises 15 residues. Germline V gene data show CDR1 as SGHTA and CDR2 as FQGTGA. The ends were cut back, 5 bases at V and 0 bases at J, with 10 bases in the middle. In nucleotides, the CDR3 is TGTGCCAGCAGCCCCGCTTTCGCGAACACCGGGGAGCTGTTTTTT. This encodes CASSPAFANTGELFF.

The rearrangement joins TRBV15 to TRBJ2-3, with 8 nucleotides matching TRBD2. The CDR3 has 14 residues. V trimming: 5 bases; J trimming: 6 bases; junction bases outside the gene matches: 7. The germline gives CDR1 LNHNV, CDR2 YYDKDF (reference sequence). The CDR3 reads CATSLNGGVDTQYF. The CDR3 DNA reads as TGTGCCACCAGCTTAAACGGGGGGGTCGATACGCAGTATTTT.

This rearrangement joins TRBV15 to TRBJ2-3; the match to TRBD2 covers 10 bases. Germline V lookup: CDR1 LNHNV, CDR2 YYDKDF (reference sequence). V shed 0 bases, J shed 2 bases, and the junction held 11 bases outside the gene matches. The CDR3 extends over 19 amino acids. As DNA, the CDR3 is TGTGCCACCAGCAGAGACGAGCGGGGGGGAGGTGGGGACACAGATACGCAGTATTTT. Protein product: CATSRDERGGGGDTDTQYF.

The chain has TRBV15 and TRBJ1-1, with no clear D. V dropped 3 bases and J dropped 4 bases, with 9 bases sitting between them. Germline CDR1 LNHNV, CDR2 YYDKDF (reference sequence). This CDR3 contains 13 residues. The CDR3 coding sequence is TGTGCCACCAGCAGGGTGGTTGGCACTGAAGCTTTCTTT. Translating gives CATSRVVGTEAFF.

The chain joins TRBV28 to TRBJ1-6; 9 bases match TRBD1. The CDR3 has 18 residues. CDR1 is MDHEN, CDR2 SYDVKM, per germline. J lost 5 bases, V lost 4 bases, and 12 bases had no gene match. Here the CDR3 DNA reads TGTGCCAGCAGTTCCTCCGGGACAGGGTGGACTAATAATTCACCCCTCCACTTT. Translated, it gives CASSSSGTGWTNNSPLHF.

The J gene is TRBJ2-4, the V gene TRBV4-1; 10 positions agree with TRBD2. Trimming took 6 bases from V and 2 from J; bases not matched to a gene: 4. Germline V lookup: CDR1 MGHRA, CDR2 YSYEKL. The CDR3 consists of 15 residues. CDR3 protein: CASRLAGSSKNIQYF. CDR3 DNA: TGCGCCAGCAGACTAGCGGGGAGTTCCAAAAACATTCAGTACTTC.

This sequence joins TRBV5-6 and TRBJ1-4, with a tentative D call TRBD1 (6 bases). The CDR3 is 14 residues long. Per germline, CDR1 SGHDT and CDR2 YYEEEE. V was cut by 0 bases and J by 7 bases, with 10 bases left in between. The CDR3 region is CASSLEGGGEKLFF. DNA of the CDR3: TGTGCCAGCAGCTTGGAGGGGGGCGGTGAAAAACTGTTTTTT.